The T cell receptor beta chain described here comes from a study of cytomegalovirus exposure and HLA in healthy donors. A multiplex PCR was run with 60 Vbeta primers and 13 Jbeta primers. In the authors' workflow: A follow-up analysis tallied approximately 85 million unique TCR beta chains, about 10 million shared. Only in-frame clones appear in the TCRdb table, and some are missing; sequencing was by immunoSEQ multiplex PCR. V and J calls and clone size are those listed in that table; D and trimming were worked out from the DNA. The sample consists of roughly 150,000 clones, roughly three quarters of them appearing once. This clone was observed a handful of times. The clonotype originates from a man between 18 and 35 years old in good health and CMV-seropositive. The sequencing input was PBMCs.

As DNA, the CDR3 is TGTGCCAGTAGTAGTGGAGGCAGGCGACCCGGAAACACCATATATTTT. Translated, it gives CASSSGGRRPGNTIYF. The chain employs TRBV19 and TRBJ1-3; D gene unclear. The CDR3 contains 16 residues. Trimming removed 4 bases from V and 4 bases from J, with 17 bases in between. Germline V lookup: CDR1 LNHDA, CDR2 SQIVND (reference sequence).